This TCR beta chain was recovered during a study of blood T cell repertoires in COVID-19. Study at large: From T cells, B-cell-depleted T cells, or PBMCs came the material, which was cDNA or gDNA.

Original methodology: Nucleated cell counts were estimated from reference gene primer amplification. The assay was immunoSEQ multiplex PCR, and TCRdb's table has in-frame clones only and misses some. From that table come the V and J calls and clone size; the DNA was used to work out D and trimming. The sample has 210,000 or so clones; about four fifths are singletons. Germline lookup yields CDR1 SGHRS and CDR2 YFSETQ. V trimming: 0 bases; J trimming: 1 base; junction bases outside the gene matches: 0. CDR3 length equals 16 residues. The receptor was isolated from a woman in her forties or fifties with active or convalescent COVID-19. The chain couples TRBV5-1 to TRBJ2-2; 10 nucleotides align to TRBD1. Material: peripheral blood. CDR3 DNA sequence: TGCGCCAGCAGCTTGGGGGACAGGGGGAACACCGGGGAGCTGTTTTTT. It codes for CASSLGDRGNTGELFF.